This passage covers 27 T cell receptor beta chains from one sample sequenced in a study of blood T cell repertoires in COVID-19. The table came from immunoSEQ multiplex PCR; TCRdb's copy has only in-frame clones and leaves some out. The table shows 250,000 to 350,000 clones, with 65% to 85% occurring only once. Sequenced input: peripheral blood. These receptors came from a human donor with COVID-19, enrolled during active disease. The donor label of this sample is uncertain.

V and J are TRBV19 and TRBJ2-3; D may be TRBD1 (6 bases). CDR1 is LNHDA, CDR2 SQIVND, per germline (reference sequence). The CDR3 covers 16 residues. Between the trimmed V and J ends, which lost 3 bases and 6 bases, there was a span of 19 bases. CDR3 loop: CASSISRGPSTDTQYF. The CDR3 bases are TGTGCCAGTAGTATTAGCAGGGGCCCGTCGACGGATACGCAGTATTTT.

The CDR3: CASSLAGSGPYGYTF. The CDR3, as DNA: TGTGCCAGCAGCTTGGCGGGGAGTGGGCCCTATGGCTACACCTTC. The rearrangement links TRBV5-8 to TRBJ1-2, with no clear D. The CDR3 has 15 residues. The V end was cut by 0 bases, the J end by 4 bases, with 13 bases between. Germline values: CDR1 SGHTS, CDR2 YDEGEE. The full variable domain, with the rest looked up from reference TRBV5-8 and TRBJ1-2, is EAGVTQSPTHLIKTRGQQATLRCSPISGHTSVYWYQQALGLGLQFLLWYDEGEERNRGNFPPRFSGRQFPNYSSELNVNALELEDSALYLCASSLAGSGPYGYTFGSGTRLTVV.

This chain joins TRBV28 and TRBJ1-4, with 8 positions matching TRBD1. This CDR3 is built from 16 residues. The germline V gene has CDR1 MDHEN and CDR2 SYDVKM. Trimming cost V 8 bases and J 3 bases; bases outside gene matches: 11. The CDR3 DNA sequence: TGTGCCAGCCGCACACAGGGGGGCCGTTCTAATGAAAAACTGTTTTTT. Translation: CASRTQGGRSNEKLFF.

This chain uses TRBV9 with TRBJ2-7; the match to TRBD1 covers 7 bases. CDR3 length: 14 amino acids. Per the germline V gene, CDR1 is SGDLS and CDR2 is YYNGEE. V dropped 4 bases and J dropped 7; count of bases not matched to a gene: 11. CDR3 DNA sequence: TGTGCCAGCAGCACTGCCCCAGACAGGGCGGAGCAGTACTTC. It encodes CASSTAPDRAEQYF.

This clone has a handful of counts. The J gene is TRBJ2-1, the V gene TRBV11-2, with D perhaps TRBD2 (5 bases). The CDR3 spans 13 residues. Germline CDR1 SGHAT, CDR2 FQNNGV. V dropped 1 base and J dropped 5 bases, with 6 bases sitting between them. CDR3 amino acids: CASSLGADNEQFF. For the CDR3, the DNA is TGTGCCAGCAGCTTAGGAGCGGACAATGAGCAGTTCTTC.

This chain uses TRBV6-1 with TRBJ1-2, with no clear D. The CDR3 runs to 13 residues. Germline V CDR1 and CDR2: MNHNS, SASEGT. V lost 2 bases and J lost 7, with 11 bases in between. The DNA for the CDR3 is TGTGCCAGCAGTGAACGAGGCCGGGGTGGCTACACCTTC. Its translation is CASSERGRGGYTF.

The J gene is TRBJ1-5, the V gene TRBV28; 7 positions match TRBD1. Trimming at V came to 1 base and at J to 3 bases, leaving 6 bases not matched to a gene. Germline lookup yields CDR1 MDHEN and CDR2 SYDVKM. This CDR3 comprises 16 residues. CDR3 loop: CASSLFRGQNNQPQHF. DNA for the CDR3: TGTGCCAGCAGTTTATTCAGGGGACAGAACAATCAGCCCCAGCATTTT.

The V and J genes are TRBV7-3 and TRBJ2-1, with no clear D. The CDR3 contains 15 residues. Germline V gives CDR1 SGHTA, CDR2 FQGTGA. Trimming left V 4 bases short and J 0 bases short, with 10 bases between. CDR3 amino acids: CASSSYRSSYNEQFF. For the CDR3, the DNA is TGTGCCAGCAGCTCCTATCGTAGCTCCTACAATGAGCAGTTCTTC. The full variable domain, its missing parts supplied by reference TRBV7-3 and TRBJ2-1, is GAGVSQTPSNKVTEKGKYVELRCDPISGHTALYWYRQSLGQGPEFLIYFQGTGAADDSGLPNDRFFAVRPEGSVSTLKIQRTERGDSAVYLCASSSYRSSYNEQFFGPGTRLTVL.

The rearrangement joins TRBV9 to TRBJ2-7; 9 bases agree with TRBD2. V shed 0 bases and J 4 bases; nucleotides not matched to a gene: 14. CDR1 is SGDLS and CDR2 is YYNGEE in the germline V gene. The length of the CDR3 is 18 residues. The CDR3 sequence is CASSVASGASGIPYEQYF. In DNA, the CDR3 is TGTGCCAGCAGCGTAGCTTCGGGGGCTAGCGGGATTCCTTACGAGCAGTACTTC.

A single count supports this clone. The chain is built from TRBV2 and TRBJ2-5; TRBD2 matches at 9 bases. The CDR3 sequence is 14 residues long. With 2 bases clipped from V and 5 bases from J, the junction kept 3 bases outside the gene matches. The germline CDR1 and CDR2 sequences are SNHLY and FYNNEI. CDR3 amino acids: CASSEFAGGETQYF. For the CDR3, the DNA is TGTGCCAGCAGTGAATTTGCGGGAGGGGAGACCCAGTACTTC.

Written as DNA, the CDR3 is TGTGCCAGCAGCAGACAGGGGGAAGGGAGTTGGAATGAGCAGTTCTTC. It yields the protein CASSRQGEGSWNEQFF. This rearrangement joins TRBV6-4 to TRBJ2-1; 9 bases match TRBD1. The germline CDR1 and CDR2 sequences are MRHNA and SNTAGT. The ends lost 6 bases at V and 7 bases at J; junction bases unmatched: 13. The length of the CDR3 is 16 residues.

The chain couples TRBV7-8 to TRBJ2-3; D not certain. V lost 4 bases and J lost 7, with 12 bases in between. CDR3 size: 13 residues. Germline values: CDR1 SGHVS, CDR2 FQNEAQ. The CDR3 DNA is TGTGCCAGCAGCTACCGTGAGGTTAATACGCAGTATTTT. Protein sequence: CASSYREVNTQYF.

CDR3 residues: CASSLNSPPGETQYF. Written as DNA, the CDR3 is TGTGCCAGCAGCTTAAATTCCCCACCGGGTGAGACCCAGTACTTC. This chain uses TRBV7-2 with TRBJ2-5; D gene uncertain. V lost 2 bases to trimming and J lost 5 bases, with 15 bases between them. CDR3 length: 15 amino acids. The germline CDR1 and CDR2 sequences are SGHTA and FQGNSA. The full variable domain, with the rest looked up from reference TRBV7-2 and TRBJ2-5, is GAGVSQSPSNKVTEKGKDVELRCDPISGHTALYWYRQSLGQGLEFLIYFQGNSAPDKSGLPSDRFSAERTGGSVSTLTIQRTQQEDSAVYLCASSLNSPPGETQYFGPGTRLLVL.

This clone was counted once. Here the CDR3 reads CASSLVADRDSYGYTF. The CDR3 coding sequence is TGCGCCAGCAGCTTGGTAGCGGACAGGGACAGCTATGGCTACACCTTC. The V gene is TRBV5-1, the J gene TRBJ1-2; 8 bases fit TRBD1. Germline loops: CDR1 SGHRS, CDR2 YFSETQ. V gave up 0 bases and J gave up 4 bases; unmatched junction bases: 8. The CDR3 runs 16 residues.

This clone was observed a few times. The chain recombines TRBV4-1 with TRBJ2-7; tentative D call: TRBD1 (7 bases). Germline V CDR1 and CDR2: MGHRA, YSYEKL. Trimming removed 4 bases at V and 8 bases at J, with 24 bases between. The CDR3 has 16 amino acids. Here the CDR3 DNA reads TGCGCCAGCAGCCCAATGGGGGCCAGGGGGGCTGAGAAGCAGTACTTC. Translated, it gives CASSPMGARGAEKQYF.

The J gene is TRBJ1-1, the V gene TRBV30, with a tentative D call TRBD1 (6 bases). The CDR3 loop spans 19 amino acids. The germline gives CDR1 GTSNPN, CDR2 SVGIG (reference sequence). The V end was cut by 4 bases, the J end by 0 bases, with 27 bases between. CDR3 amino acids: CAWTPMTLGGGLLNTEAFF. DNA of the CDR3: TGTGCCTGGACACCTATGACCCTGGGCGGGGGCCTCCTGAACACTGAAGCTTTCTTT.

This chain joins TRBV28 and TRBJ1-5; D call uncertain. V dropped 8 bases and J dropped 3 bases, with 11 bases sitting between them. This CDR3 has 13 amino acids. The germline CDR1 and CDR2 sequences are MDHEN and SYDVKM. CDR3 nucleotide sequence: TGTGCCAGCTGGAGACGGAACAATCAGCCCCAGCATTTT. Translation gives CASWRRNNQPQHF.

The genes are TRBV7-3 and TRBJ2-1; TRBD2 matches at 9 bases. The germline V gene encodes CDR1 SGHTA and CDR2 FQGTGA. V was pared by 0 bases and J by 3 bases, with 12 bases of the junction left unmatched. CDR3 length equals 19 residues. The CDR3 is CASSLTSGGRASRYNEQFF. In DNA, the CDR3 is TGTGCCAGCAGCTTAACATCCGGCGGGAGGGCCTCCCGCTACAATGAGCAGTTCTTC.

The chain has TRBV6-6 and TRBJ2-1, with TRBD2 matching over 8 bases. Unmatched junction bases numbered 9, after V lost 8 bases and J lost 6 bases. Germline V CDR1 and CDR2: MNHNY, SVGAGI (reference sequence). The length of the CDR3 is 14 residues. In nucleotides, the CDR3 is TGTGCCAGCTGCCCCTCTCGGGGGGGCAATGAGCAGTTCTTC. The encoded protein is CASCPSRGGNEQFF.

V usage is TRBV5-1 and J usage is TRBJ2-1, with 9 bases matching TRBD2. V lost 0 bases to trimming and J lost 5 bases; unmatched junction nucleotides: 9. This CDR3 spans 17 amino acids. Per the germline V gene, CDR1 is SGHRS and CDR2 is YFSETQ. CDR3 nucleotide sequence: TGCGCCAGCAGCTTGGCCAGAGCGGGAGGACAGAACAATGAGCAGTTCTTC. It is translated as CASSLARAGGQNNEQFF.

In DNA, the CDR3 is TGCGCCAGCAGCTTGGCTTACACAGGGGGCGAGCAGTACTTC. It yields the protein CASSLAYTGGEQYF. The chain carries TRBV5-1 and TRBJ2-7; TRBD1 matches at 8 bases. Trimming at V came to 0 bases and at J to 6 bases, leaving 5 bases not matched to a gene. CDR3 length equals 14 residues. Germline loops: CDR1 SGHRS, CDR2 YFSETQ.

The chain employs TRBV27 and TRBJ1-1, with TRBD1 matching over 7 bases. CDR1 is MNHEY, CDR2 SMNVEV, per germline (reference sequence). After removal of 6 bases from V and 6 bases from J, the junction contained 13 bases not matched to a gene. This CDR3 region has 15 residues. The CDR3 loop reads CASSTGGQEISEAFF. CDR3 bases: TGTGCCAGCAGCACGGGTGGACAGGAGATATCTGAAGCTTTCTTT.

The genes are TRBV27 and TRBJ2-5; D ambiguous. Per germline, CDR1 MNHEY and CDR2 SMNVEV (reference sequence). The CDR3 loop spans 14 amino acids. Between the trimmed V and J ends, which lost 0 bases and 2 bases, there was a span of 7 bases. The CDR3 nucleotides are TGTGCCAGCAGTTTATCGCGGAATCAAGAGACCCAGTACTTC. Its protein product is CASSLSRNQETQYF.

J is TRBJ2-7 and V is TRBV5-1; a weak D match, TRBD2 (6 bases). V lost 1 base, J lost 6 bases, and 11 bases lay in between. Germline CDR1 reads SGHRS; CDR2 reads YFSETQ. The CDR3 totals 13 residues. The CDR3 sequence: CASSLRPGGEQYF. The CDR3 DNA is TGCGCCAGCAGCTTGAGGCCCGGGGGCGAGCAGTACTTC.

This clone is a singleton in its sample. This chain links TRBV4-1 with TRBJ1-2; TRBD1 matches 10 bases. The CDR3 length is 17 residues. Germline lookup yields CDR1 MGHRA and CDR2 YSYEKL. The junction had 11 bases not matched to a gene; V was cut back by 3 bases and J by 4 bases. The CDR3 loop reads CASSQSTRTGGIYGYTF. The CDR3 DNA sequence: TGCGCCAGCAGCCAGTCGACTCGGACAGGGGGTATCTATGGCTACACCTTC.

This chain links TRBV9 with TRBJ1-5, with 7 bases matching TRBD1. This CDR3 region has 13 residues. V was clipped by 4 bases and J by 5 bases; unmatched bases: 3. The V gene's germline CDR1 is SGDLS and CDR2 YYNGEE. The CDR3 sequence: CASSPQGDQPQHF. As DNA, the CDR3 is TGTGCCAGCAGCCCGCAGGGGGATCAGCCCCAGCATTTT.

The chain carries TRBV28 and TRBJ1-5, with D perhaps matching TRBD1 (6 bases). The CDR3 has 18 amino acids. V was clipped by 3 bases and J by 0 bases, with 18 bases between them. Germline V gene lookup returns CDR1 MDHEN and CDR2 SYDVKM. Written as DNA, the CDR3 is TGTGCCAGCAGTTTTTCCCCCGGCCCAGGGGTTAGCAATCAGCCCCAGCATTTT. Protein product: CASSFSPGPGVSNQPQHF.